This T cell receptor beta chain was sequenced in a study of post-analysis software for immune sequencing data. Study-wide results and caveats: In patients, TRBV5-6, TRBV5-1 and TRBV20-1 belonged to about five TRBV segments found more frequently than in controls.

Unique molecular identifiers were carried by the TCR beta cDNA libraries. TCRdb itself ran the PCR reads through MiXCR, one entry per CDR3 protein. The repertoire holds about 760,000 distinct CDR3 sequences, 25% to 30% seen once, with around 0.6% in the top ten. Germline lookup yields CDR1 SQVTM and CDR2 ANQGSEA. CDR3 length: 11 amino acids. With V trimmed by 7 bases and J by 9 bases, 8 bases remained unmatched. Concerning this clonotype itself: Its target is unknown.

Material for sequencing was blood. This TCR was recovered from a girl aged 10 to 17 with multiple sclerosis. The genes are TRBV29-1 and TRBJ2-5, with 7 bases aligning to TRBD1. The CDR3 DNA reads TGCAGCGGAAGACAGGGACGGGCCCAGTACTTC. Protein product: CSGRQGRAQYF. The full variable domain, its missing parts supplied by reference TRBV29-1 and TRBJ2-5, is SAVISQKPSRDICQRGTSLTIQCQVDSQVTMMFWYRQQPGQSLTLIATANQGSEATYESGFVIDKFPISRPNLTFSTLTVSNMSPEDSSIYLCSGRQGRAQYFGPGTRLLVL.